This T cell receptor (beta chain) was identified during a study of glioma-infiltrating T cells. This clonotype appeared many times. Its antigen is unknown. Trimming took 2 bases from V and 4 from J, leaving 8 bases between them. Germline CDR1 reads SEHNR; CDR2 reads FQNEAQ (reference sequence). CDR3 length: 13 amino acids. Findings and caveats of the study: Above-expected tissue-blood divergence occurred in all gliomas, most in low-grade ones. Very few CDR3 sequences were shared between tissue and blood.

Using RNA template, CDR3s of TCR alpha and beta were amplified with iRepertoire arm-PCR. For one-step reverse transcription and amplification, about 90-400 ng of tissue mRNA or PBMC total RNA was used. TCRdb re-called the multiplex PCR reads through MiXCR, storing one row per CDR3 protein. The data contain around 20,000 distinct CDR3 sequences, around 25% of them singletons. The rearrangement uses TRBV7-9 and TRBJ1-1, with a possible D match to TRBD1 (5 bases). This receptor was obtained from a human donor with low-grade glioma or glioblastoma, undergoing nonglioma brain surgery, or in good health (not recorded which). The sample consisted of glioma tissue, nonneoplastic brain tissue, or PBMCs (not recorded which). CDR3 sequence (DNA): TGTGCCAGCAGCTTAACGGGGACCACTGAAGCTTTCTTT. It encodes CASSLTGTTEAFF.